These 9 T cell receptor beta chains originate from one sample sequenced in a study of cytomegalovirus exposure and HLA in healthy donors. Researchers ran the PCR with 60 Vbeta and 13 Jbeta primers. Sequencing was performed with immunoSEQ multiplex PCR; in TCRdb, only in-frame clones are kept and a portion is missing. The repertoire holds about 95,000 clones, with more than 75% as singletons. The sample consisted of PBMCs. The receptors come from a man aged 25 to 40 in good health and CMV-seropositive.

V gene TRBV4-1 combines with J gene TRBJ1-3; TRBD1 aligns across 9 bases. V gave up 1 base and J gave up 4 bases; unmatched junction bases: 2. CDR1 is MGHRA, CDR2 YSYEKL, per germline. The CDR3 is 15 residues long. CDR3 nucleotides: TGCGCCAGCAGCCAAGGGACAGGGGAAGGAAACACCATATATTTT. Amino acid sequence: CASSQGTGEGNTIYF.

This clone was seen just once. The chain couples TRBV4-2 to TRBJ1-1; tentative D call: TRBD1 (6 bases). V was clipped by 4 bases and J by 4 bases, with 16 bases between them. The germline V gene has CDR1 LGHNA and CDR2 YNFKEQ. The CDR3 totals 15 residues. The CDR3 reads CASSPLQGRGTEAFF. CDR3 sequence (DNA): TGTGCCAGCAGCCCCCTGCAGGGGCGAGGCACTGAAGCTTTCTTT.

The chain combines TRBV27 with TRBJ2-7, with 7 bases fitting TRBD2. Losses at the gene ends were 3 bases for V and 3 bases for J; bases not matched to a gene: 8. This CDR3 region has 15 residues. Germline lookup yields CDR1 MNHEY and CDR2 SMNVEV (reference sequence). CDR3 protein: CASSFRRERGYEQYF. CDR3 coding DNA: TGTGCCAGCAGTTTCAGAAGGGAGCGGGGCTACGAGCAGTACTTC.

V and J are TRBV12-5 and TRBJ2-1, with 9 bases aligning to TRBD1. J gave up 2 bases and V 4 bases, and 3 bases lay outside the gene matches. This CDR3 has 15 amino acids. CDR1 LGHNT and CDR2 FRNRAP come from the germline V gene. DNA for the CDR3: TGTGCTAGTGGTTCTGGACAGGGGACCTACAATGAGCAGTTCTTC. Its protein is CASGSGQGTYNEQFF.

The CDR3 spells CASNLQGNLYNEQFF. The CDR3 DNA sequence: TGTGCCAGCAACTTACAGGGAAACCTTTACAATGAGCAGTTCTTC. The chain links TRBV6-1 to TRBJ2-1, with D perhaps matching TRBD1 (6 bases). Germline assignment: CDR1 MNHNS and CDR2 SASEGT. The CDR3 runs to 15 residues. Trimming cost V 7 bases and J 4 bases, with 17 bases left between them.

The chain uses TRBV7-3 and TRBJ1-6; D uncertain. Germline CDR1 SGHTA, CDR2 FQGTGA. The V and J ends lost 6 bases and 8 bases respectively, with 14 bases between them. The CDR3 covers 14 residues. The CDR3 DNA sequence: TGTGCCAGCAGTCTGGGAGTAGTGGATTCACCCCTCCACTTT. Its translation is CASSLGVVDSPLHF.

V and J are TRBV5-1 and TRBJ1-6; unclear D gene. This CDR3 has 15 residues. Trimming took off 0 bases at V and 11 bases at J, with 15 bases between the two ends. Germline V gene lookup returns CDR1 SGHRS and CDR2 YFSETQ. DNA of the CDR3: TGCGCCAGCAGCTTGGAGGCAGGTTTGTGGCCACCCCTCCACTTT. As protein: CASSLEAGLWPPLHF. Drawing the rest from reference TRBV5-1 and TRBJ1-6, the complete variable domain is KAGVTQTPRYLIKTRGQQVTLSCSPISGHRSVSWYQQTPGQGLQFLFEYFSETQRNKGNFPGRFSGRQFSNSRSEMNVSTLELGDSALYLCASSLEAGLWPPLHFGNGTRLTVT.

The gene calls are TRBV29-1 and TRBJ1-4, with a tentative D call TRBD1 (5 bases). The CDR3 loop spans 13 amino acids. Germline V gene lookup returns CDR1 SQVTM and CDR2 ANQGSEA. Between the trimmed V and J ends, which lost 6 bases and 8 bases, there was a span of 16 bases. The CDR3 bases are TGCAGCGTCCTAGGGGCGCTAGGAGAAAAACTGTTTTTT. Translating gives CSVLGALGEKLFF. Variable domain in full (rest from reference TRBV29-1 and TRBJ1-4): SAVISQKPSRDICQRGTSLTIQCQVDSQVTMMFWYRQQPGQSLTLIATANQGSEATYESGFVIDKFPISRPNLTFSTLTVSNMSPEDSSIYLCSVLGALGEKLFFGSGTQLSVL.

Here the CDR3 reads CASSYAGQGEAFF. The CDR3 nucleotides are TGTGCCAGCAGTTACGCGGGGCAGGGTGAAGCTTTCTTT. This chain links TRBV6-5 with TRBJ1-1; D may be TRBD1 (5 bases). The CDR3 runs 13 residues. CDR1 is MNHEY and CDR2 is SVGAGI in the germline V gene. The germline V and J ends were trimmed by 2 bases and 7 bases, with 11 bases remaining between them.